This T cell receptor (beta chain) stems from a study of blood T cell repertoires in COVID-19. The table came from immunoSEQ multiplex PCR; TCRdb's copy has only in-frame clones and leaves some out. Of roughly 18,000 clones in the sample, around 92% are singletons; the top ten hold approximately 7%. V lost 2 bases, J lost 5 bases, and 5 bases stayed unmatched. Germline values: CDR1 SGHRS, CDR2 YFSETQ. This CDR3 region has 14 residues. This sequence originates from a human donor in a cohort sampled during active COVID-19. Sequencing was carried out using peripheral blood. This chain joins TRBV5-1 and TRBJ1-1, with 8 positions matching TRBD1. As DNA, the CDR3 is TGCGCCAGCAGCTTACAGGGGGGTGTGACTGAAGCTTTCTTT. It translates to CASSLQGGVTEAFF. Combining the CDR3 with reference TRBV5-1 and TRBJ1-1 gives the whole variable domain KAGVTQTPRYLIKTRGQQVTLSCSPISGHRSVSWYQQTPGQGLQFLFEYFSETQRNKGNFPGRFSGRQFSNSRSEMNVSTLELGDSALYLCASSLQGGVTEAFFGQGTRLTVV.